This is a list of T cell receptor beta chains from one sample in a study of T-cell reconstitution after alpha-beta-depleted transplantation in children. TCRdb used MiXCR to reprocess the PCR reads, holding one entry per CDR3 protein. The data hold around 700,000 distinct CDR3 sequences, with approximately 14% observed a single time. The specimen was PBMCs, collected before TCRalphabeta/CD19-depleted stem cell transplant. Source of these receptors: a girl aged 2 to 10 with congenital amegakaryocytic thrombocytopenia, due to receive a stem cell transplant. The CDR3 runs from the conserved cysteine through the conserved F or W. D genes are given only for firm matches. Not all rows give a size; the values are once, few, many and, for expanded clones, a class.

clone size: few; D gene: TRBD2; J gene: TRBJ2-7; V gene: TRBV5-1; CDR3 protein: CASRVSPVAGDYEQYF; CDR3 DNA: TGCGCCAGCAGAGTCAGTCCTGTAGCGGGAGACTACGAGCAGTACTTC
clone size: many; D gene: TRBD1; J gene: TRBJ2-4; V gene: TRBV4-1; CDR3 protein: CASSQQGQLDIQYF; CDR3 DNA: TGCGCCAGCAGCCAGCAGGGACAGTTAGACATTCAGTACTTC
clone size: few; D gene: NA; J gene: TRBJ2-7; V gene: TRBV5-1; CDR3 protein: CASSLGRVGSYEQYF; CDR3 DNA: TGCGCCAGCAGCTTGGGGAGGGTTGGATCCTACGAGCAGTACTTC
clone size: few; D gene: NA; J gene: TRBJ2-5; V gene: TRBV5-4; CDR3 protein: CASSLTGTEETQYF; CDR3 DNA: TGTGCCAGCAGCTTGACCGGGACCGAAGAGACCCAGTACTTC
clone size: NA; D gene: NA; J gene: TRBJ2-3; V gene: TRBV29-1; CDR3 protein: CTGGGHTDTQYF; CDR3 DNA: TGCACCGGTGGAGGTCACACAGATACGCAGTATTTT
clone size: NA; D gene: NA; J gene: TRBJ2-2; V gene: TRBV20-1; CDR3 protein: CSATSSKELNTGELFF; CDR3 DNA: TGCAGTGCAACCTCCTCTAAGGAACTGAACACCGGGGAGCTGTTTTTT
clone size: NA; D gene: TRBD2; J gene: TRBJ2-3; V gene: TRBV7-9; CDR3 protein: CASSFPGLAGGTDTQYF; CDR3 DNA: TGTGCCAGCAGCTTCCCGGGACTAGCGGGAGGGACAGATACGCAGTATTTT
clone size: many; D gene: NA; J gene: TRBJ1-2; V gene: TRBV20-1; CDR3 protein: CSARVNRGDGYTF; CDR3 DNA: TGCAGTGCTAGAGTAAACAGAGGAGATGGCTACACCTTC
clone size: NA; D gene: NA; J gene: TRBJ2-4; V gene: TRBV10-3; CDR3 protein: CAISGGQGVDF; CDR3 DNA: TGTGCCATCAGTGGGGGGCAAGGAGTGGACTTC
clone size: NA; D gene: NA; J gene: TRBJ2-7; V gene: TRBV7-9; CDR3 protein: CASSSSYRVYEQYF; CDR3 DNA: TGTGCCAGCAGCTCAAGCTACAGGGTTTACGAGCAGTACTTC
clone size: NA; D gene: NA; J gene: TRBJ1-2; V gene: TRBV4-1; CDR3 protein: CASSQTLVQGGYTF; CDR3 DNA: TGCGCCAGCAGCCAGACCTTGGTCCAGGGCGGCTACACCTTC
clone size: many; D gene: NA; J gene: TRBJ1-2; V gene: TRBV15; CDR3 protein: CATSGRRGSYGYTF; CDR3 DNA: TGTGCCACCAGTGGGAGACGTGGGTCCTATGGCTACACCTTC
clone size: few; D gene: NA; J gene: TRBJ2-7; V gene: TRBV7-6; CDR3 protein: CASSAGSRDLSYEQYF; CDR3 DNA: TGTGCCAGCAGCGCAGGAAGTCGAGATCTCTCCTACGAGCAGTACTTC
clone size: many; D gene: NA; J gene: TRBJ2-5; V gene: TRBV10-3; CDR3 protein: CAINGAEQETQYF; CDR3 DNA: TGTGCCATCAATGGGGCAGAACAAGAGACCCAGTACTTC
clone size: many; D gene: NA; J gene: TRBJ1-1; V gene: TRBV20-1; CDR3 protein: CSARGGRTNTEAFF; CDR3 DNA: TGCAGTGCTAGAGGCGGGAGAACGAACACTGAAGCTTTCTTT
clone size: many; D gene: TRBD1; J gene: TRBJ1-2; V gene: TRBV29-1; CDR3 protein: CSALQGSRHGYTF; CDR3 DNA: TGCAGCGCCCTACAGGGGTCTCGTCATGGCTACACCTTC